The TCR beta chain under discussion was sequenced for a study of cytomegalovirus exposure and HLA in healthy donors. The overall study: Drawn from HLA-typed donors, 80 million to 100 million unique TCRs were held in an early data release. Study-level findings and limits: TCR beta V segments were, for the most part, productive about 87% or about 30% of the time in an earlier analysis. Overall, 164 TCR beta chains were annotated as cytomegalovirus-associated.

Concerning this clone itself: Antigen specificity is unknown.

V was pared by 3 bases and J by 4 bases, with 2 bases of the junction left unmatched. The germline V gene has CDR1 MDHEN and CDR2 SYDVKM. The CDR3 is 15 residues long. Use of 60 Vbeta and 13 Jbeta primers characterized the PCR. Original analysis: Later, an analysis found about 83 million unique TCR beta chains, and some 10 million of these were shared. Assay: immunoSEQ multiplex PCR; the TCRdb copy retains only in-frame clones and omits some. That table furnishes V, J and clone size, whereas the DNA furnished D and trimming. The table lists about 190,000 clones, just under 75% of them singletons. This receptor was obtained from a man between 25 and 39 years old in good health and CMV-seropositive. The chain couples TRBV28 to TRBJ2-3; 12 bases align to TRBD2. The specimen sequenced was PBMCs. DNA for the CDR3: TGTGCCAGCAGTTTTGGACTAGCGGGGTCAGATACGCAGTATTTT. Translation gives CASSFGLAGSDTQYF.